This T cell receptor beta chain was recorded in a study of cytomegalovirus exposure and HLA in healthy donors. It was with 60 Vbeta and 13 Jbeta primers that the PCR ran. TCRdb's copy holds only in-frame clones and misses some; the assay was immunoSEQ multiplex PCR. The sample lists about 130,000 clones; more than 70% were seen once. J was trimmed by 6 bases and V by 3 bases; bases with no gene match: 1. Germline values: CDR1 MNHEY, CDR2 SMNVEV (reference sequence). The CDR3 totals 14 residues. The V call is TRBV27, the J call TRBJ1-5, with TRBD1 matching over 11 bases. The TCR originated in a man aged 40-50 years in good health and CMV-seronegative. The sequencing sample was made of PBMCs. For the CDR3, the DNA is TGTGCCAGCAGTTTTGGGACAGGGGGTCAGCCCCAGCATTTT. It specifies CASSFGTGGQPQHF.